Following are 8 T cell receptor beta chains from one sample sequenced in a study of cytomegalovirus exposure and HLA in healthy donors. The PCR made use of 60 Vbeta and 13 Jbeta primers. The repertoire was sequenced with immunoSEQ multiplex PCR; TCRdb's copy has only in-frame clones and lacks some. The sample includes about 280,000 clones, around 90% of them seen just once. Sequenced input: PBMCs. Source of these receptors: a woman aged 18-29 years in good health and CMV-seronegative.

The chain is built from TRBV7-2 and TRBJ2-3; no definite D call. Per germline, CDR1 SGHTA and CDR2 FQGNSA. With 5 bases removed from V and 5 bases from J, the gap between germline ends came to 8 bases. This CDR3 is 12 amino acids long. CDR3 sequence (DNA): TGTGCCAGCAGCCGCTACGGAGATACGCAGTATTTT. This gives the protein CASSRYGDTQYF.

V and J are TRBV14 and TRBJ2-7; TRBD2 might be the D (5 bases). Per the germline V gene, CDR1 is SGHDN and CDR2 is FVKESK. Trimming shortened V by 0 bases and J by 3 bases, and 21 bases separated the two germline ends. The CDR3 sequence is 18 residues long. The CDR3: CASSQEPRSSGYLYEQYF. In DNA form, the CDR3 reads TGTGCCAGCAGCCAAGAACCAAGGTCGAGCGGTTACCTCTACGAGCAGTACTTC.

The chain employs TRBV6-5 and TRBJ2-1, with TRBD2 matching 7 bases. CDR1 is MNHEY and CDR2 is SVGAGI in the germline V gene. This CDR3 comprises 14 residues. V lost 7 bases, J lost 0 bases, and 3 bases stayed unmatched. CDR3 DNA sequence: TGTGCCAGCAAACGGGGGGACTCCTACAATGAGCAGTTCTTC. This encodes CASKRGDSYNEQFF.

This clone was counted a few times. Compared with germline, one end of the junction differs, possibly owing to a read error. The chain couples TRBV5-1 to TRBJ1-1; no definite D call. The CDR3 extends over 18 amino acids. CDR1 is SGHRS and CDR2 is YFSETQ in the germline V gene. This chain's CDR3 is CASSWPTSVGDLNTEAFF. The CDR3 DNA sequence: TGCGCCAGCAGCTGGCCGACCTCGGTCGGAGACCTGAATACTGAAGCTTTCTTT.

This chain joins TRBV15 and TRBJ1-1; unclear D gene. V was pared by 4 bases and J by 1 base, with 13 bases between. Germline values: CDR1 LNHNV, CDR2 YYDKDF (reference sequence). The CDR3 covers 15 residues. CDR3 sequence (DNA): TGTGCCACCAGCAAGAGTCTGTCGGGGAACACTGAAGCTTTCTTT. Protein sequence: CATSKSLSGNTEAFF.

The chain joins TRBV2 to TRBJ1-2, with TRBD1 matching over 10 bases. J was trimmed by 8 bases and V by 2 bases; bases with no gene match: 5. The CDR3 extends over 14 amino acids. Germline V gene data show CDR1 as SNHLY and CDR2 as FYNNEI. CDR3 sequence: CASSEQGQGNGYTF. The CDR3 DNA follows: TGTGCCAGCAGTGAACAGGGACAGGGGAACGGCTACACCTTC. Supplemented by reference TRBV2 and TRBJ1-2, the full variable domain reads EPEVTQTPSHQVTQMGQEVILRCVPISNHLYFYWYRQILGQKVEFLVSFYNNEISEKSEIFDDQFSVERPDGSNFTLKIRSTKLEDSAMYFCASSEQGQGNGYTFGSGTRLTVV.

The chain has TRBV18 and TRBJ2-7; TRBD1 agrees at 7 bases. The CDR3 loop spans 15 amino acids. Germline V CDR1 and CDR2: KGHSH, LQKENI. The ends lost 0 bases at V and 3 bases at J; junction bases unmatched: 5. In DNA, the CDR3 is TGTGCCAGCTCACCACCCGGGACAGTGAACTACGAGCAGTACTTC. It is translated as CASSPPGTVNYEQYF.

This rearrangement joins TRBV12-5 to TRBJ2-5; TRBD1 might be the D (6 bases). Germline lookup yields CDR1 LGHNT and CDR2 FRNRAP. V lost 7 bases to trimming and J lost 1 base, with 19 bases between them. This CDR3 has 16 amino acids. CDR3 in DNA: TGTGCTAGTGTTCCCCAGACAGGTTCGGGCCAAGAGACCCAGTACTTC. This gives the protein CASVPQTGSGQETQYF.